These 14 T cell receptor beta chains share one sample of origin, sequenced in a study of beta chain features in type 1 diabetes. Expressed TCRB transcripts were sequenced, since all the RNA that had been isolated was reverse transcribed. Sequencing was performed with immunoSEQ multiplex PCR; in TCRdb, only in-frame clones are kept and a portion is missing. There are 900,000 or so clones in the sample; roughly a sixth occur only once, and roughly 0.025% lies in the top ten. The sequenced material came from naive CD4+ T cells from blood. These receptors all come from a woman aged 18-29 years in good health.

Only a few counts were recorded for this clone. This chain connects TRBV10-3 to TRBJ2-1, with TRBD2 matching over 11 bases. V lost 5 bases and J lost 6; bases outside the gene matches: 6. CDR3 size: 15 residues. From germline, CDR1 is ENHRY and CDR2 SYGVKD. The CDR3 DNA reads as TGTGCCATCAGTAAAACTAGCGGGAGCCTCAATGAGCAGTTCTTC. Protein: CAISKTSGSLNEQFF.

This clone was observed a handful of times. In DNA form, the CDR3 reads TGTGCCAGCAGCTTGGGATTAAACTATGGCTACACCTTC. Translating it yields CASSLGLNYGYTF. This chain joins TRBV7-8 and TRBJ1-2; no definite D call. CDR3 length equals 13 residues. V shed 3 bases and J shed 2 bases, with 7 bases lying between them. Germline CDR1 and CDR2: SGHVS and FQNEAQ.

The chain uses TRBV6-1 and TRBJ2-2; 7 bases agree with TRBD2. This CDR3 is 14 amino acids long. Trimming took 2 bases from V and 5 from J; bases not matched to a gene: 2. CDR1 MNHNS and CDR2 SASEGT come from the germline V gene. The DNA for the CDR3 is TGTGCCAGCAGTGAAAGCGGGGCTACCGGGGAGCTGTTTTTT. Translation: CASSESGATGELFF.

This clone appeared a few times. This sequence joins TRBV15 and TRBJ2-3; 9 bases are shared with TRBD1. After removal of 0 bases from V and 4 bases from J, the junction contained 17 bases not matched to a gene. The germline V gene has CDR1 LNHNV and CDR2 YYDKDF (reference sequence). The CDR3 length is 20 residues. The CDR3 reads CATSRDRPRYTGGSADTQYF. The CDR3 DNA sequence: TGTGCCACCAGCAGAGACCGACCTCGATATACAGGGGGCTCGGCAGATACGCAGTATTTT.

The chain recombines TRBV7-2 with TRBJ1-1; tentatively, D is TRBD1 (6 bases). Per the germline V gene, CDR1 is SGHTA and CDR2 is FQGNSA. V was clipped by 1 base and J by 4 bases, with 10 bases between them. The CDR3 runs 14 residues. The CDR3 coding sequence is TGTGCCAGCAGCTTAGACAGGGTTGTCACTGAAGCTTTCTTT. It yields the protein CASSLDRVVTEAFF.

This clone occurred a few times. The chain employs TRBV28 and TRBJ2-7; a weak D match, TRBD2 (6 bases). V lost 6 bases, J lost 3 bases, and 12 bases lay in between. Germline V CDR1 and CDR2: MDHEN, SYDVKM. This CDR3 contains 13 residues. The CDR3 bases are TGTGCCAGCAGCATAGCGGACTACTACGAGCAGTACTTC. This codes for CASSIADYYEQYF.

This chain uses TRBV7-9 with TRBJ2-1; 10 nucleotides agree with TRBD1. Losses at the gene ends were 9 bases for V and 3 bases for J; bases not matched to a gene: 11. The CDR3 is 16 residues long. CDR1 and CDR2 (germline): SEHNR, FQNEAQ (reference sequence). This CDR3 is CASSPRQGAIYNEQFF. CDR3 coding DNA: TGTGCCAGTAGCCCCCGACAGGGGGCTATCTACAATGAGCAGTTCTTC.

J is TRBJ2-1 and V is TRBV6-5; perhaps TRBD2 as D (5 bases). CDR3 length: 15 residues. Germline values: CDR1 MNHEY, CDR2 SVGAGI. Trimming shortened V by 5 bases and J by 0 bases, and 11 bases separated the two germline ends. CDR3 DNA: TGTGCCAGCAGTCTAGCTTTCAGCTCCTACAATGAGCAGTTCTTC. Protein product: CASSLAFSSYNEQFF.

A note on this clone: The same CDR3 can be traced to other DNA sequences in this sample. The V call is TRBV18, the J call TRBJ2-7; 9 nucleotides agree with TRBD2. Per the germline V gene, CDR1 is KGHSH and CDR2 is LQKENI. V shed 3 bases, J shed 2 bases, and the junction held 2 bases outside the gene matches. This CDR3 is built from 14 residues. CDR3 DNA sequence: TGTGCCAGCTCACCGCCTAGCGGGACCTACGAGCAGTACTTC. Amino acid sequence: CASSPPSGTYEQYF.

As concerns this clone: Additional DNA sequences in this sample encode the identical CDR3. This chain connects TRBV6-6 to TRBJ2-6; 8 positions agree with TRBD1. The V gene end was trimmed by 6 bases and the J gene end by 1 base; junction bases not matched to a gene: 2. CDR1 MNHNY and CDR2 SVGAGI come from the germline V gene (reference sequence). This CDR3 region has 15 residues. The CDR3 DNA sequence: TGTGCCAGCAGCTGGACAGGGTCTGGGGCCAACGTCCTGACTTTC. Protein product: CASSWTGSGANVLTF.

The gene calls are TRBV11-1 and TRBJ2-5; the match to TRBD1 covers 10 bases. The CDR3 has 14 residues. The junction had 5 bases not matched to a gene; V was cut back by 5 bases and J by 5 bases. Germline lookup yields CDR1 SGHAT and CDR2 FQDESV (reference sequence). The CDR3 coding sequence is TGTGCCAGCAGCAGACAGGGGGCCTGGGAGACCCAGTACTTC. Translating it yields CASSRQGAWETQYF.

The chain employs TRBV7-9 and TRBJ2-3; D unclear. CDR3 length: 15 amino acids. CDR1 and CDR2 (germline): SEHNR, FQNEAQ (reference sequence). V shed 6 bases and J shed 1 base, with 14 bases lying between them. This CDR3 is CASRPSTVGTDTQYF. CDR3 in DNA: TGTGCCAGCAGACCTTCAACGGTAGGCACAGATACGCAGTATTTT.

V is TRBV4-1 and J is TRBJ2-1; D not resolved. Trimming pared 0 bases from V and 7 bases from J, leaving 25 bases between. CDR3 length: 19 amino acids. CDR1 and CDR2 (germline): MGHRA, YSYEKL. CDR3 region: CASSQDSGHVRVMWNEQFF. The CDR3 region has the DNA TGCGCCAGCAGCCAAGATTCCGGGCACGTCCGGGTAATGTGGAATGAGCAGTTCTTC.

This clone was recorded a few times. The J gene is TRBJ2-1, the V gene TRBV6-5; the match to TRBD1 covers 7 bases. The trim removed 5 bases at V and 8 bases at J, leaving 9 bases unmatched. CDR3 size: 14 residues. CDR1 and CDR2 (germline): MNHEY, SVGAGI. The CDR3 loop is CASSRQGPPYEQFF. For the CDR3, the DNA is TGTGCCAGCAGTCGACAGGGTCCCCCTTATGAGCAGTTCTTC.